Below are 26 T cell receptor beta chains sequenced from a single sample in a study of CD8+CD57+ T cells in acquired aplastic anemia. Profiling that covered TCR beta VDJ and CDR3 relied on genomic DNA as its template. A single record per CDR3 protein comes from TCRdb applying MiXCR to the reads. The data contain around 250,000 distinct CDR3 sequences, 55% to 60% of them singletons. The sequenced sample was sorted CD4+, CD8+, or CD8+CD57+ T cells (not recorded which) from PBMCs. These receptors were collected from a human donor with severe aplastic anemia or a healthy control (not recorded which).

This clonotype was seen at least ten times. V is TRBV6-2 or TRBV6-3 and J is TRBJ1-2, with D possibly TRBD1 on 6 matching bases. CDR3 length equals 12 residues. Germline V gene lookup returns CDR1 MNHEY and CDR2 SVGEGT. Trimming took off 7 bases at V and 6 bases at J, with 12 bases between the two ends. CDR3 DNA: TGTGCCAGCAACGACCAGGGGAATGGCTACACCTTC. Protein: CASNDQGNGYTF.

V usage is TRBV7-9 and J usage is TRBJ1-2; D gene unclear. This CDR3 spans 17 amino acids. V gave up 0 bases and J gave up 3 bases, with 17 bases separating them. Germline V gene sequence: CDR1 SEHNR, CDR2 FQNEAQ (reference sequence). The CDR3 DNA follows: TGTGCCAGCAGCTTAGCACTAGCGGGAACTTCTGACTATGGCTACACCTTC. Protein product: CASSLALAGTSDYGYTF.

The rearrangement joins TRBV7-8 to TRBJ1-2, with D uncertain. The CDR3 is made up of 13 amino acids. Trimming stripped 5 bases from V and 0 bases from J, with 7 bases between. CDR1 SGHVS and CDR2 FQNEAQ come from the germline V gene. The CDR3 here is CASSPSPNYGYTF. The CDR3 coding sequence is TGTGCCAGCAGCCCCAGCCCTAACTATGGCTACACCTTC.

This clonotype appeared many times. The chain carries TRBV5-1 and TRBJ1-1, with 7 bases identical to TRBD1. CDR1 and CDR2 from the germline V gene are SGHRS and YFSETQ. This CDR3 spans 17 amino acids. V shed 4 bases, J shed 2 bases, and the junction held 14 bases outside the gene matches. Here the CDR3 reads CASSLRSPGTANTEAFF. The CDR3 nucleotides read TGCGCCAGCAGCCTTCGAAGCCCCGGGACAGCTAACACTGAAGCTTTCTTT.

V is TRBV6-4 and J is TRBJ2-2; D call uncertain. This CDR3 has 13 residues. The V end was cut by 0 bases, the J end by 8 bases, with 7 bases between. The V gene's germline CDR1 is MRHNA and CDR2 SNTAGT. The CDR3 nucleotides read TGTGCCAGCAGTGACTCATCATCTGGGGAGCTGTTTTTT. Translating gives CASSDSSSGELFF.

Remarks on this clonotype: Sequence at one end of the junction differs from germline and may be a read error. The rearrangement uses TRBV20-1 and TRBJ2-7; D gene uncertain. Germline CDR1 DFQATT, CDR2 SNEGSKA (reference sequence). There are 12 residues in the CDR3. CDR3 region: CSARDQGIDQHF. CDR3 bases: TGCAGTGCTAGAGATCAAGGGATCGACCAGCACTTC.

This clonotype was picked up many times. The chain recombines TRBV9 with TRBJ1-5; D possibly corresponds to TRBD1 (5 bases). Between the trimmed V and J ends, which lost 5 bases and 1 base, there was a span of 13 bases. Germline CDR1 and CDR2: SGDLS and YYNGEE. This CDR3 region has 15 residues. The CDR3 spells CASSDDGGSNQPQHF. In nucleotides, the CDR3 is TGTGCCAGCAGTGACGACGGGGGAAGCAATCAGCCCCAGCATTTT. Combining the CDR3 with reference TRBV9 and TRBJ1-5 gives the whole variable domain DSGVTQTPKHLITATGQRVTLRCSPRSGDLSVYWYQQSLDQGLQFLIQYYNGEERAKGNILERFSAQQFPDLHSELNLSSLELGDSALYFCASSDDGGSNQPQHFGDGTRLSIL.

As for this clonotype: The conserved phenylalanine or tryptophan is not found at the CDR3 terminus, so this likely reflects a read error. The limits of the CDR3 on the DNA are not certain, so only TCRdb's listed CDR3 is given. The V and J genes are TRBV7-8 and TRBJ1-3; the D segment call TRBD1 is taken from the table without a DNA check. Both ends counted, the CDR3 spans 10 residues. Germline CDR1 is SGHVS and CDR2 is FQNEAQ. The CDR3 loop reads CASSLDTWGT.

The chain uses TRBV10-1 and TRBJ2-5; D may be TRBD1 (6 bases). The germline CDR1 and CDR2 sequences are WNHNN and SYGVQD (reference sequence). The CDR3 length is 12 residues. With 7 bases removed from V and 2 bases from J, the gap between germline ends came to 8 bases. CDR3 residues: CASNREQETQYF. CDR3 coding DNA: TGCGCCAGCAACAGGGAGCAAGAGACCCAGTACTTC.

The gene calls are TRBV12-3 or TRBV12-4 and TRBJ2-5; D may be TRBD2 (5 bases). The CDR3 covers 17 residues. V lost 5 bases and J 5 bases, leaving 24 bases between the germline ends. The CDR3: CASSTTKGLYLGETQYF. In DNA, the CDR3 is TGTGCCAGCAGTACTACCAAAGGACTGTACCTGGGGGAGACCCAGTACTTC.

This chain joins TRBV5-1 and TRBJ1-2; TRBD1 aligns across 9 bases. Germline V gene lookup returns CDR1 SGHRS and CDR2 YFSETQ. Trimming at V came to 3 bases and at J to 6 bases, leaving 6 bases not matched to a gene. CDR3 size: 14 residues. In DNA, the CDR3 is TGCGCCAGCAGCTGGGGGACAGGGAAGGATGGCTACACCTTC. The encoded protein is CASSWGTGKDGYTF. Combining the CDR3 with reference TRBV5-1 and TRBJ1-2 gives the whole variable domain KAGVTQTPRYLIKTRGQQVTLSCSPISGHRSVSWYQQTPGQGLQFLFEYFSETQRNKGNFPGRFSGRQFSNSRSEMNVSTLELGDSALYLCASSWGTGKDGYTFGSGTRLTVV.

This clonotype was recorded at least ten times. The rearrangement joins TRBV6-5 to TRBJ1-1; D perhaps matches TRBD1 (5 bases). V lost 5 bases to trimming and J lost 4 bases, with 17 bases between them. This CDR3 comprises 15 residues. Germline V gives CDR1 MNHEY, CDR2 SVGAGI. In DNA, the CDR3 is TGTGCCAGCAGTCCGCGGGGTAGGGGAGCCACTGAAGCTTTCTTT. Residues: CASSPRGRGATEAFF.

This clonotype has ten or more counts. The J gene is TRBJ1-1, the V gene TRBV7-6; no clear D gene. The CDR3 runs 13 residues. Trimming pared 4 bases from V and 0 bases from J, leaving 6 bases between. The V gene's germline CDR1 is SGHVS and CDR2 FNYEAQ. Here the CDR3 reads CASSSALNTEAFF. CDR3 bases: TGTGCCAGCAGCTCGGCACTGAACACTGAAGCTTTCTTT.

V usage is TRBV9 and J usage is TRBJ1-1; D is uncertain. The CDR3 runs to 13 residues. Trimming cost V 5 bases and J 0 bases, with 8 bases left between them. Germline-derived CDR1 and CDR2 are SGDLS and YYNGEE. The CDR3 reads CASRRSVNTEAFF. The CDR3 DNA sequence: TGTGCCAGCAGGAGGAGCGTGAACACTGAAGCTTTCTTT.

This clonotype has more than one count but fewer than ten. A much larger clone sits a single nucleotide away, making a read error possible. This sequence joins TRBV6-5 and TRBJ1-1, with 7 bases lining up with TRBD1. From germline, CDR1 is MNHEY and CDR2 SVGAGI. The CDR3 sequence is 15 residues long. The CDR3 is CASSYSGTENTGAFF. CDR3 in DNA: TGTGCCAGCAGTTACTCGGGGACAGAGAACACTGGAGCTTTCTTT.

This clonotype was detected many times. This chain uses TRBV5-5 with TRBJ2-5; possibly TRBD2 for D (6 bases). CDR3 size: 14 residues. Germline CDR1 is SGHKS and CDR2 is YYEKEE (reference sequence). Trimming removed 1 base at V and 5 bases at J, with 12 bases between. CDR3 nucleotides: TGTGCCAGCAGCTTGACTAGCTTCCCGGAGACCCAGTACTTC. Translating it yields CASSLTSFPETQYF.

In its sample, this clonotype was seen many times. The chain is built from TRBV6-2 or TRBV6-3 and TRBJ1-5; TRBD1 agrees at 9 bases. The V gene end was trimmed by 4 bases and the J gene end by 4 bases; junction bases not matched to a gene: 5. Germline V lookup: CDR1 MNHEY, CDR2 SVGEGT. CDR3 length equals 15 residues. CDR3 in DNA: TGTGCCAGCAGTTCCCCCGGGACAGGGAATCAGCCCCAGCATTTT. This codes for CASSSPGTGNQPQHF.

This chain links TRBV12-3 or TRBV12-4 with TRBJ1-5; D not resolved. V gave up 6 bases and J gave up 3 bases, with 9 bases separating them. CDR3 size: 13 residues. The CDR3 nucleotides are TGTGCCAGCAGCTTTACAGTCAATCAGCCCCAGCATTTT. This codes for CASSFTVNQPQHF.

V and J are TRBV7-3 and TRBJ2-1, with 10 bases that match TRBD2. The CDR3 runs 17 residues. With 2 bases clipped from V and 2 bases from J, the junction kept 6 bases outside the gene matches. Germline CDR1 and CDR2: SGHTA and FQGTGA. CDR3 sequence reads: CASSLGSGGWTYNEQFF. In DNA, the CDR3 is TGTGCCAGCAGCTTAGGTAGCGGGGGGTGGACCTACAATGAGCAGTTCTTC.

Comment on this clonotype: Germline and junction disagree at one end, which may indicate a read error. The CDR3 DNA reads TGCGCCAGCAGGATGTCGATTTTTGCCACCGGGGGGCTGTCTTTT. Translated, it gives CASRMSIFATGGLSF. The chain links TRBV4-1 to TRBJ2-2; weak D call: TRBD2 (7 bases). CDR1 and CDR2 from the germline V gene are MGHRA and YSYEKL. This CDR3 has 15 residues.

Note on this clonotype: A much larger clone sits a single nucleotide away, making a read error possible. As the CDR3 is not closed by the conserved phenylalanine or tryptophan, this likely results from a read error. The chain joins TRBV7-9 to TRBJ1-1; unclear D gene. Per the germline V gene, CDR1 is SEHNR and CDR2 is FQNEAQ (reference sequence). This CDR3 is 14 amino acids long. The CDR3 here is CASSLDGRNIEAFL. For the CDR3, the DNA is TGTGCCAGCAGCTTGGACGGTAGGAACATTGAAGCTTTCCTT.

This clonotype has at least ten counts. The gene calls are TRBV6-6 and TRBJ2-7, with 13 bases identical to TRBD2. Germline V gene lookup returns CDR1 MNHNY and CDR2 SVGAGI (reference sequence). After removal of 10 bases from V and 5 bases from J, the junction contained 11 bases not matched to a gene. This CDR3 is built from 15 residues. In nucleotides, the CDR3 is TGTGCCATCAATACTAGCGGGGGGGCCCTCCACGAGCAGTACTTC. Its protein product is CAINTSGGALHEQYF.

The chain uses TRBV5-1 and TRBJ2-3; 9 positions match TRBD2. Germline V gives CDR1 SGHRS, CDR2 YFSETQ. The CDR3 consists of 15 residues. Trimming at V came to 6 bases and at J to 5 bases, leaving 10 bases not matched to a gene. This CDR3 reads CASTSGGRVGDTQYF. In DNA, the CDR3 is TGCGCCAGCACGTCTGGCGGGAGGGTCGGAGATACGCAGTATTTT.

Many counts were recorded for this clonotype. V and J are TRBV2 and TRBJ2-1, with D hard to call. The CDR3 is 14 amino acids. The V end lost 2 bases, the J end lost 2 bases, and 7 bases lay between the germline ends. In germline, CDR1 is SNHLY, CDR2 FYNNEI. CDR3 loop: CASSENPTYNEQFF. The CDR3 region has the DNA TGTGCCAGCAGTGAAAACCCAACCTACAATGAGCAGTTCTTC.

The rearrangement uses TRBV2 and TRBJ2-1, with D maybe TRBD1 (6 bases). Germline V CDR1 and CDR2: SNHLY, FYNNEI. The CDR3 length is 15 residues. Trimming left V 1 base short and J 2 bases short, with 9 bases between. CDR3 coding DNA: TGTGCCAGCAGTGAAGGGACAGCGACCTACAATGAGCAGTTCTTC. The encoded protein is CASSEGTATYNEQFF.

This clonotype came up many times. The J gene is TRBJ2-3, the V gene TRBV24-1; D tentatively reads TRBD1 or TRBD2 (6 bases each). V lost 5 bases to trimming and J lost 5 bases, with 13 bases between them. CDR1 KGHDR and CDR2 SFDVKD come from the germline V gene. This CDR3 has 14 amino acids. The CDR3 DNA reads TGTGCCACCAGTGTGGGGGGCGCGGGAGATACGCAGTATTTT. Translated: CATSVGGAGDTQYF.